This T cell receptor (beta chain) was captured in a study of cytomegalovirus exposure and HLA in healthy donors. The germline V gene has CDR1 WNHNN and CDR2 SYGVQD (reference sequence). The CDR3 extends over 12 amino acids. The V and J ends lost 8 bases and 4 bases respectively, with 8 bases between them. This table comes from immunoSEQ multiplex PCR, and its TCRdb copy is limited to in-frame clones, with some not included. Here the sample spans a few hundred thousand clones, approximately 86% being singletons. Study-wide findings and caveats: Within the 120 validation repertoires, first-cohort TCR clusters tended to co-occur, according to a later analysis. Generally TCR sequences proved uncommon, though certain public TCRs appeared in numerous donors. The study labeled 170 or so TCR beta chains cytomegalovirus-associated. Cytomegalovirus status was reportedly diagnosed by the classifier with high specificity and sensitivity.

Details on this clone: Its specificity is unknown.

The gene calls are TRBV10-1 and TRBJ2-2, with D possibly TRBD1 on 5 matching bases. The sample was PBMCs. This sequence was found in a woman aged 18-29 years in good health and CMV-seronegative. CDR3 coding DNA: TGCGCCAGCGGTAGGGGCACCGGGGAGCTGTTTTTT. Protein: CASGRGTGELFF.